The clone carrying this T cell receptor beta chain appeared a few times. Its antigen remains unknown. This entry comes from a study of a mutant IDH1 vaccine in newly diagnosed glioma. Study-wide context: Beforehand, treatment had been radiotherapy, temozolomide, or both; the majority received both.

The time point here: week 47, end of study. Topical imiquimod was applied with each vaccine dose, which held 300 ug of mutant IDH1 20-mer peptide. V gave up 3 bases and J gave up 9 bases, with 15 bases separating them. The germline gives CDR1 SGHAT, CDR2 FQNNGV. CDR3 length equals 14 residues. Sequenced by immunoSEQ multiplex PCR; TCRdb stores in-frame clones only, minus some. The repertoire holds roughly 34,000 clones, with around nine tenths as singletons. The sample here was PBMCs, taken from a glioma patient whose treatment included an IDH1 peptide vaccine. The sequence was collected from a young woman with glioma. The rearrangement links TRBV11-2 to TRBJ1-5; no definite D call. The CDR3 region is CASSFLESGTPQHF. Written as DNA, the CDR3 is TGTGCCAGCAGCTTTCTCGAATCGGGAACGCCCCAGCATTTT. Using reference TRBV11-2 and TRBJ1-5 for the parts outside the CDR3, the full variable domain is EAGVAQSPRYKIIEKRQSVAFWCNPISGHATLYWYQQILGQGPKLLIQFQNNGVVDDSQLPKDRFSAERLKGVDSTLKIQPAKLEDSAVYLCASSFLESGTPQHFGDGTRLSIL.